This TCR beta chain is drawn from a study of blood T cell repertoires in COVID-19. Study at large: T cells, B-cell-depleted T cells, or PBMCs provided the cDNA or gDNA that served as material.

This table comes from immunoSEQ multiplex PCR, and its TCRdb copy is limited to in-frame clones, with some not included. The table has approximately 150,000 clones, 80% seen once. CDR1 and CDR2 (germline): LNHDA, SQIVND (reference sequence). The V end was cut by 7 bases, the J end by 0 bases, with 13 bases between. The CDR3 is 15 amino acids. This chain joins TRBV19 and TRBJ2-4, with a possible D match to TRBD1 (6 bases). Specimen: peripheral blood. The TCR comes from a woman aged 50 to 60 with acute or convalescent COVID-19. CDR3 in amino acids: CASTQDSLAKNIQYF. The DNA of the CDR3 is TGTGCCAGTACCCAGGACAGTCTAGCCAAAAACATTCAGTACTTC.